These 24 T cell receptor beta chains were all obtained from the same sample, sequenced in a study of cytomegalovirus exposure and HLA in healthy donors. Researchers ran the PCR with 60 Vbeta and 13 Jbeta primers. Sequencing used immunoSEQ multiplex PCR; TCRdb keeps in-frame clones, though not all of them. The sample lists approximately 150,000 clones, approximately 78% seen once, with roughly 3.2% in the top ten. The sequenced sample was PBMCs. These receptor sequences come from a man aged 18-30 years in good health and CMV-seropositive.

This clone came up a few times. The rearrangement uses TRBV7-9 and TRBJ1-1; unclear D gene. V gave up 5 bases and J gave up 4 bases, with 11 bases separating them. Germline CDR1 reads SEHNR; CDR2 reads FQNEAQ (reference sequence). CDR3 length equals 13 residues. The CDR3 nucleotides are TGTGCCAGCAGCCCCCCGGGGTCCACTGAAGCTTTCTTT. Encoded protein: CASSPPGSTEAFF.

The chain joins TRBV9 to TRBJ2-7, with a possible D match to TRBD2 (6 bases). The germline V gene encodes CDR1 SGDLS and CDR2 YYNGEE. The CDR3 is made up of 13 amino acids. V shed 5 bases and J shed 0 bases, with 9 bases lying between them. CDR3 sequence reads: CASRPGDSYEQYF. CDR3 in DNA: TGTGCCAGCAGGCCGGGAGACTCCTACGAGCAGTACTTC. The variable domain in full, completed from reference TRBV9 and TRBJ2-7, reads DSGVTQTPKHLITATGQRVTLRCSPRSGDLSVYWYQQSLDQGLQFLIQYYNGEERAKGNILERFSAQQFPDLHSELNLSSLELGDSALYFCASRPGDSYEQYFGPGTRLTVT.

This clone came up a few times. The chain links TRBV21-1 to TRBJ2-7; TRBD1 reflects the table's D call only, with no check against the DNA. TRBV21-1 is flagged as a pseudogene. CDR3 length equals 15 residues. For the CDR3, the DNA is TGTGCCAGCAGCAAGACAGGGGACCGACTCCACGAGCAGTACTTC. Its translation: CASSKTGDRLHEQYF.

This sequence joins TRBV10-2 and TRBJ2-7, with D hard to call. Looked up from germline, CDR1 is WSHSY and CDR2 is SAAADI. The CDR3 length is 10 residues. Trimming took 6 bases from V and 5 from J, leaving 5 bases between them. The CDR3 region is CASRANEQYF. The CDR3 region has the DNA TGCGCCAGCAGGGCAAACGAGCAGTACTTC.

The sample holds one count of this clone. This sequence joins TRBV14 and TRBJ1-2; D call uncertain. V was clipped by 1 base and J by 7 bases, with 19 bases between them. This CDR3 has 16 residues. Looked up from germline, CDR1 is SGHDN and CDR2 is FVKESK. In DNA, the CDR3 is TGTGCCAGCAGCCAAGGCTCTAGGTTGCGATCTGGTGGCTACACCTTC. As protein: CASSQGSRLRSGGYTF. Full variable domain (remainder filled in from reference TRBV14 and TRBJ1-2): EAGVTQFPSHSVIEKGQTVTLRCDPISGHDNLYWYRRVMGKEIKFLLHFVKESKQDESGMPNNRFLAERTGGTYSTLKVQPAELEDSGVYFCASSQGSRLRSGGYTFGSGTRLTVV.

The CDR3: CASSLQQGLNTEAFF. CDR3 DNA: TGCGCCAGCAGCCTCCAGCAGGGGCTGAACACTGAAGCTTTCTTT. This rearrangement joins TRBV5-1 to TRBJ1-1; tentative D call: TRBD1 (6 bases). V lost 4 bases and J 0 bases, leaving 13 bases between the germline ends. Per germline, CDR1 SGHRS and CDR2 YFSETQ. The CDR3 length is 15 residues.

This CDR3 reads CASSPHSGGVNEQFF. Written as DNA, the CDR3 is TGTGCCAGCAGCCCTCACTCCGGGGGGGTGAATGAGCAGTTCTTC. The chain couples TRBV6-5 to TRBJ2-1, with 8 bases aligning to TRBD2. The CDR3 contains 15 residues. Per the germline V gene, CDR1 is MNHEY and CDR2 is SVGAGI. V dropped 6 bases and J dropped 7; count of bases not matched to a gene: 11.

The gene calls are TRBV5-4 and TRBJ1-2; 10 positions agree with TRBD1. Germline V gives CDR1 SGHNT, CDR2 YYREEE (reference sequence). V shed 4 bases, J shed 6 bases, and the junction held 6 bases outside the gene matches. The CDR3 has 14 amino acids. In DNA, the CDR3 is TGTGCCAGCAGCCCGAGGACAGGGGGAGATGGCTACACCTTC. It specifies CASSPRTGGDGYTF.

V is TRBV5-1 and J is TRBJ2-7; 9 bases are shared with TRBD1. After removal of 5 bases from V and 4 bases from J, the junction contained 10 bases not matched to a gene. CDR1 is SGHRS, CDR2 YFSETQ, per germline. The length of the CDR3 is 15 residues. CDR3 nucleotide sequence: TGCGCCAGCAGTGGAGGGACAGGGACATCTTACGAGCAGTACTTC. This codes for CASSGGTGTSYEQYF. The whole variable domain, remainder taken from reference TRBV5-1 and TRBJ2-7, is KAGVTQTPRYLIKTRGQQVTLSCSPISGHRSVSWYQQTPGQGLQFLFEYFSETQRNKGNFPGRFSGRQFSNSRSEMNVSTLELGDSALYLCASSGGTGTSYEQYFGPGTRLTVT.

J is TRBJ1-1 and V is TRBV10-3; possible D gene TRBD1, 6 bases. The length of the CDR3 is 14 residues. From germline, CDR1 is ENHRY and CDR2 SYGVKD. The ends were cut back, 3 bases at V and 1 base at J, with 9 bases in the middle. CDR3 loop: CAISEATGNTEAFF. CDR3 coding DNA: TGTGCCATCAGTGAAGCGACAGGGAACACTGAAGCTTTCTTT.

J is TRBJ1-2 and V is TRBV28; TRBD1 is a possible D gene (6 bases). The CDR3 spans 13 residues. CDR1 is MDHEN and CDR2 is SYDVKM in the germline V gene. V lost 6 bases to trimming and J lost 8 bases, with 16 bases between them. Written as DNA, the CDR3 is TGTGCCAGCAGAACCGGGACATGGGGCGGCTACACCTTC. Residues: CASRTGTWGGYTF.

The chain is built from TRBV28 and TRBJ1-5; D is uncertain. CDR3 size: 15 residues. Germline CDR1 is MDHEN and CDR2 is SYDVKM. V was cut by 5 bases and J by 0 bases, with 11 bases left in between. The DNA of the CDR3 is TGTGCCAGCAGTGAGGGAGACTATAGCAATCAGCCCCAGCATTTT. Residues: CASSEGDYSNQPQHF. Full variable domain (rest looked up from reference TRBV28 and TRBJ1-5): DVKVTQSSRYLVKRTGEKVFLECVQDMDHENMFWYRQDPGLGLRLIYFSYDVKMKEKGDIPEGYSVSREKKERFSLILESASTNQTSMYLCASSEGDYSNQPQHFGDGTRLSIL.

The table lists this clone with a few counts. This chain connects TRBV6-6 to TRBJ2-2, with D possibly matching TRBD1 (6 bases). This CDR3 region has 13 residues. CDR1 MNHNY and CDR2 SVGAGI come from the germline V gene (reference sequence). V gave up 2 bases and J gave up 7 bases, with 8 bases separating them. CDR3 residues: CASSYGTNGELFF. CDR3 nucleotides: TGTGCCAGCAGTTACGGGACAAACGGGGAGCTGTTTTTT.

This chain uses TRBV7-9 with TRBJ2-1, with a weak D call TRBD2 (6 bases). V was pared by 8 bases and J by 7 bases, with 15 bases between. This CDR3 region has 13 residues. CDR1 is SEHNR, CDR2 FQNEAQ, per germline (reference sequence). CDR3 residues: CASRLGSLNEQFF. The CDR3 nucleotides are TGTGCCAGCCGCCTCGGGAGTCTTAATGAGCAGTTCTTC.

This clone appeared a single time. CDR3 amino acids: CASSVGGSEAFF. DNA of the CDR3: TGTGCCAGCAGCGTAGGTGGCAGTGAAGCTTTCTTT. The chain recombines TRBV9 with TRBJ1-1; D gene unclear. The CDR3 runs to 12 residues. The V end was cut by 0 bases, the J end by 7 bases, with 7 bases between. Germline V gene lookup returns CDR1 SGDLS and CDR2 YYNGEE.

The V and J genes are TRBV11-2 and TRBJ2-1; perhaps TRBD2 as D (6 bases). V was cut by 1 base and J by 6 bases, with 16 bases left in between. Germline CDR1 is SGHAT and CDR2 is FQNNGV. CDR3 length: 16 residues. CDR3 sequence reads: CASSLVSRGIGNEQFF. CDR3 DNA: TGTGCCAGCAGCTTAGTGTCCCGGGGGATCGGCAATGAGCAGTTCTTC.

The V gene is TRBV6-5, the J gene TRBJ1-5; weak D call: TRBD1 (5 bases). CDR3 length: 15 amino acids. V gave up 5 bases and J gave up 0 bases, with 11 bases separating them. Germline V CDR1 and CDR2: MNHEY, SVGAGI. The CDR3 spells CASSPGGNSNQPQHF. CDR3 in DNA: TGTGCCAGCAGTCCGGGGGGTAATAGCAATCAGCCCCAGCATTTT.

The gene calls are TRBV6-1 and TRBJ2-7; 12 bases fit TRBD2. Germline V lookup: CDR1 MNHNS, CDR2 SASEGT. There are 19 residues in the CDR3. Unmatched junction bases numbered 16, after V lost 4 bases and J lost 3 bases. This CDR3 is CASSGVGLTSGRIFYEQYF. In DNA form, the CDR3 reads TGTGCCAGCAGTGGGGTTGGGTTAACTAGCGGGAGGATCTTCTACGAGCAGTACTTC.

This clone was counted a single time. The chain uses TRBV30 and TRBJ2-7; TRBD2 aligns across 10 bases. Germline V gene data show CDR1 as GTSNPN and CDR2 as SVGIG (reference sequence). The CDR3 covers 12 residues. The V segment lost 8 bases and the J segment 4 bases; nucleotides outside the gene matches: 5. The CDR3 protein is CASSSGRYEQYF. The CDR3 DNA reads TGTGCCAGTTCTAGCGGGAGATACGAGCAGTACTTC.

V is TRBV5-1 and J is TRBJ1-3; TRBD1 matches 7 bases. CDR1 and CDR2 (germline): SGHRS, YFSETQ. Unmatched junction bases numbered 5, after V lost 4 bases and J lost 4 bases. The CDR3 is 14 amino acids. CDR3 bases: TGCGCCAGCAGCCCCGGGACAGCGGGAAACACCATATATTTT. Amino acid sequence: CASSPGTAGNTIYF.

The J gene is TRBJ2-1, the V gene TRBV27, with 12 positions matching TRBD1. V trimming: 0 bases; J trimming: 7 bases; junction bases outside the gene matches: 4. Germline V lookup: CDR1 MNHEY, CDR2 SMNVEV (reference sequence). This CDR3 comprises 16 residues. The CDR3 bases are TGTGCCAGCAGTTTATCGGGACAGGGGGCGCAAAATGAGCAGTTCTTC. It specifies CASSLSGQGAQNEQFF.

This clone appeared a few times. The chain joins TRBV4-1 to TRBJ1-1, with TRBD1 matching over 7 bases. This CDR3 has 15 amino acids. Germline-derived CDR1 and CDR2 are MGHRA and YSYEKL. V was clipped by 2 bases and J by 7 bases; unmatched bases: 10. Here the CDR3 reads CASSQPYNRGGEAFF. The CDR3 DNA is TGCGCCAGCAGCCAACCCTACAACAGGGGCGGTGAAGCTTTCTTT.

The gene calls are TRBV2 and TRBJ2-4, with 7 bases matching TRBD2. V shed 8 bases and J 6 bases; nucleotides not matched to a gene: 4. The CDR3 runs 12 residues. The V gene's germline CDR1 is SNHLY and CDR2 FYNNEI. The CDR3 DNA sequence: TGTGCCAGCTCCTGGGGGGGAAACATTCAGTACTTC. This translates into CASSWGGNIQYF.

This clone occurred a few times. This chain uses TRBV7-3 with TRBJ2-1; TRBD1 matches at 12 bases. The germline V gene has CDR1 SGHTA and CDR2 FQGTGA. The J segment lost 9 bases and the V segment lost 1 base, leaving 13 bases of the junction unmatched. CDR3 size: 18 residues. The CDR3 protein is CASSLNRYRDRGRREQFF. The CDR3 DNA reads TGTGCCAGCAGCTTAAACCGCTACCGGGACAGGGGGCGACGTGAGCAGTTCTTC. The variable domain in full, completed from reference TRBV7-3 and TRBJ2-1, reads GAGVSQTPSNKVTEKGKYVELRCDPISGHTALYWYRQSLGQGPEFLIYFQGTGAADDSGLPNDRFFAVRPEGSVSTLKIQRTERGDSAVYLCASSLNRYRDRGRREQFFGPGTRLTVL.